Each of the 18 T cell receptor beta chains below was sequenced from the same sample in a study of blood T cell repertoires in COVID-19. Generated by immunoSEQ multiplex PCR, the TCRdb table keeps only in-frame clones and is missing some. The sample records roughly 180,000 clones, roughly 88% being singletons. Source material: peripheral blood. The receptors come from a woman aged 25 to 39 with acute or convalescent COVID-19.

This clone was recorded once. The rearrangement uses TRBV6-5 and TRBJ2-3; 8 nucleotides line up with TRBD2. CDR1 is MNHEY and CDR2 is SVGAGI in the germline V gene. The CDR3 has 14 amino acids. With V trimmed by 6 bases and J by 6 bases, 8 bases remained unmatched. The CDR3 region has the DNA TGTGCCAGCAGAGGTGGGACTAGTGTGGATACGCAGTATTTT. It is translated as CASRGGTSVDTQYF.

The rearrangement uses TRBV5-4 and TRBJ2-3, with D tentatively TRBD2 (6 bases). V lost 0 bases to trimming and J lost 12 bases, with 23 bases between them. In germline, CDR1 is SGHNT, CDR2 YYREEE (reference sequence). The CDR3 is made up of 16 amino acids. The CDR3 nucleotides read TGTGCCAGCAGCTTGGCTTCTGCGGGAATCGGAGGGCCTCAGTATTTT. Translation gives CASSLASAGIGGPQYF.

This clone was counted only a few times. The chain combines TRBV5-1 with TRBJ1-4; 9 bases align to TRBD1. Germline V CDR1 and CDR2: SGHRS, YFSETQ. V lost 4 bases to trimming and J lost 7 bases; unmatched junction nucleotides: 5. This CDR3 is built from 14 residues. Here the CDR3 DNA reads TGCGCCAGCAGCCGGAGACAGGGGGGTGAAAAACTGTTTTTT. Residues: CASSRRQGGEKLFF.

CDR3 residues: CASSQNREAFF. Here the CDR3 DNA reads TGTGCCAGCAGTCAAAACAGGGAAGCTTTCTTT. The rearrangement uses TRBV25-1 and TRBJ1-1; tentative D call: TRBD1 (5 bases). CDR3 length: 11 amino acids. Germline V gene lookup returns CDR1 MGHDK and CDR2 SYGVNS. Trimming took 5 bases from V and 8 from J, leaving 9 bases between them. The whole variable domain, remainder taken from reference TRBV25-1 and TRBJ1-1, is EADIYQTPRYLVIGTGKKITLECSQTMGHDKMYWYQQDPGMELHLIHYSYGVNSTEKGDLSSESTVSRIRTEHFPLTLESARPSHTSQYLCASSQNREAFFGQGTRLTVV.

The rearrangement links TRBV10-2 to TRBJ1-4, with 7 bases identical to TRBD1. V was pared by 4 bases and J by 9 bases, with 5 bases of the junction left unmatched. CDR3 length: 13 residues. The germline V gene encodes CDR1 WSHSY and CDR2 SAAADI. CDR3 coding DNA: TGCGCCAGCAGTGCGGGACAGACCAAAAAACTGTTTTTT. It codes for CASSAGQTKKLFF.

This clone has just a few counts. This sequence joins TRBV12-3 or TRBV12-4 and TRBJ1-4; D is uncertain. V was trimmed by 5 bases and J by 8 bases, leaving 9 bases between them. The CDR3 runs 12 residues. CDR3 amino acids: CASSPNMEKLFF. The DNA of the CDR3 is TGTGCCAGCAGTCCCAACATGGAAAAACTGTTTTTT.

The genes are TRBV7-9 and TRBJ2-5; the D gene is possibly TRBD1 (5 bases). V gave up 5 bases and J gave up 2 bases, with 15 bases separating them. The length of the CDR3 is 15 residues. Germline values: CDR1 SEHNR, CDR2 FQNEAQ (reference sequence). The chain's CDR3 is CASSQRGRGQETQYF. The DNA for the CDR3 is TGTGCCAGCAGCCAAAGGGGAAGGGGACAAGAGACCCAGTACTTC.

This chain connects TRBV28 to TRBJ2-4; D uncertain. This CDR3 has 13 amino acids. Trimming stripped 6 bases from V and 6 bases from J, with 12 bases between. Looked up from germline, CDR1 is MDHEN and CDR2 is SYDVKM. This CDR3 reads CASRPQDSNIQYF. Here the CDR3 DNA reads TGTGCCAGCAGACCCCAAGACTCAAACATTCAGTACTTC. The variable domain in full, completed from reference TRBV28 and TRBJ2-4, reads DVKVTQSSRYLVKRTGEKVFLECVQDMDHENMFWYRQDPGLGLRLIYFSYDVKMKEKGDIPEGYSVSREKKERFSLILESASTNQTSMYLCASRPQDSNIQYFGAGTRLSVL.

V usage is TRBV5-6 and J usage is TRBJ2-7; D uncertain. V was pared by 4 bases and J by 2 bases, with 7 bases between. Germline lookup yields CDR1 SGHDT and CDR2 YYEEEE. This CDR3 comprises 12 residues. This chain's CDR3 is CASSVLTYEQYF. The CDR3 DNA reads TGTGCCAGCAGCGTACTGACCTACGAGCAGTACTTC. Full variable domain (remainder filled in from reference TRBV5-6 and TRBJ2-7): DAGVTQSPTHLIKTRGQQVTLRCSPKSGHDTVSWYQQALGQGPQFIFQYYEEEERQRGNFPDRFSGHQFPNYSSELNVNALLLGDSALYLCASSVLTYEQYFGPGTRLTVT.

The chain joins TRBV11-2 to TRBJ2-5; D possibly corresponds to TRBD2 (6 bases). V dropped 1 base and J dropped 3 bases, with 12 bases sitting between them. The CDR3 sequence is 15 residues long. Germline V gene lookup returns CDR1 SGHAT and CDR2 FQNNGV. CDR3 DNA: TGTGCCAGCAGCTTAGGGTCTAGCGATAAAGAGACCCAGTACTTC. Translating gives CASSLGSSDKETQYF. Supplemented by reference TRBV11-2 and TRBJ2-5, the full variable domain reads EAGVAQSPRYKIIEKRQSVAFWCNPISGHATLYWYQQILGQGPKLLIQFQNNGVVDDSQLPKDRFSAERLKGVDSTLKIQPAKLEDSAVYLCASSLGSSDKETQYFGPGTRLLVL.

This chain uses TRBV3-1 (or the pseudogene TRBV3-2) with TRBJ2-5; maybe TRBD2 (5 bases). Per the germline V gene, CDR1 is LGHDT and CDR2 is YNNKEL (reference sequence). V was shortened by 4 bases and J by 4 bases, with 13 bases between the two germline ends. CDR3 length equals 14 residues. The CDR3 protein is CASSRELEGETQYF. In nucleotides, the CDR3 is TGTGCCAGCAGCCGCGAACTAGAGGGAGAGACCCAGTACTTC.

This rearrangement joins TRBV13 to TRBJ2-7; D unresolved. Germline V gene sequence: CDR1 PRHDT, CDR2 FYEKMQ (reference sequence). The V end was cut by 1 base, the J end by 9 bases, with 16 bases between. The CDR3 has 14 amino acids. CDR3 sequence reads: CASSLVSSRLGQYF. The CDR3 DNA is TGTGCCAGCAGCTTAGTTTCGAGTAGACTCGGGCAGTACTTC.

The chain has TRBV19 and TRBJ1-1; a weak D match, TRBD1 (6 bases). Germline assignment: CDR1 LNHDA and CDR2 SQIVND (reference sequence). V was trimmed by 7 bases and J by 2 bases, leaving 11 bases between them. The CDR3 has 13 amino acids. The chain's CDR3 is CASTGQFNTEAFF. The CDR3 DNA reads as TGTGCCAGTACCGGACAGTTTAACACTGAAGCTTTCTTT.

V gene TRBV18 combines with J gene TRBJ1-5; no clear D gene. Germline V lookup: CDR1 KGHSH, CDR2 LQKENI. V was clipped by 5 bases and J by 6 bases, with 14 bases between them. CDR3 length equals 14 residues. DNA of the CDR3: TGTGCCAGCTCATATGAGGGAACAGCTCAGCCCCAGCATTTT. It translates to CASSYEGTAQPQHF.

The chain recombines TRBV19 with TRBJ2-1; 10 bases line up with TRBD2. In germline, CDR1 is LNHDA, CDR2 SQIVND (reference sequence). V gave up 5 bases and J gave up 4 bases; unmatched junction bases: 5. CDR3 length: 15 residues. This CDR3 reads CASSQLAGAYNEQFF. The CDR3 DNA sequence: TGTGCCAGTAGTCAGCTAGCGGGAGCTTACAATGAGCAGTTCTTC.

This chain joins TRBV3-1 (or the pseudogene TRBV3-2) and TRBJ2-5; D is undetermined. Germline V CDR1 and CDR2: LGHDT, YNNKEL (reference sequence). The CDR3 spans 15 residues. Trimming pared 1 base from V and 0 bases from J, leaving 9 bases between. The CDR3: CASSQVSAYQETQYF. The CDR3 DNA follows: TGTGCCAGCAGCCAAGTCTCAGCGTACCAAGAGACCCAGTACTTC.

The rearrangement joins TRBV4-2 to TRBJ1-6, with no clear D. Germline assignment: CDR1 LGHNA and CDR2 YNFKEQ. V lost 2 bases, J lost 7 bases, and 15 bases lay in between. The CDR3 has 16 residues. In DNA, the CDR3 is TGTGCCAGCAGCCAATCTCCGCGGGGTCTCAATTCACCCCTCCACTTT. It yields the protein CASSQSPRGLNSPLHF.

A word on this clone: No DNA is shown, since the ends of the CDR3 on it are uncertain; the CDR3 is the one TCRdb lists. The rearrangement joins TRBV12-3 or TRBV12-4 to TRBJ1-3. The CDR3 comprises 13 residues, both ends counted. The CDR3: CASSFGEGNTIYF.